The 31 T cell receptor beta chains in this list originate from one sample, sequenced in a study of PD-L1 blockade in urothelial cancer. Specified time point: pretreatment peripheral blood. Here immunoSEQ multiplex PCR was the method, and the copy in TCRdb shows in-frame clones only, minus some. The table records 45,000 to 50,000 clones, 80% to 85% of them present only once. The material sequenced was PBMCs, taken around atezolizumab (anti-PD-L1) treatment. The source of these receptors is a man aged 50 to 60 with urothelial cancer.

The rearrangement links TRBV28 to TRBJ1-5; D uncertain. With 3 bases removed from V and 5 bases from J, the gap between germline ends came to 5 bases. The germline V gene has CDR1 MDHEN and CDR2 SYDVKM. This CDR3 is 12 amino acids long. The CDR3 nucleotides read TGTGCCAGCAGTTTGAGGGATCAGCCCCAGCATTTT. This encodes CASSLRDQPQHF.

The genes are TRBV18 and TRBJ1-2; the D gene is possibly TRBD1 (6 bases). Germline assignment: CDR1 KGHSH and CDR2 LQKENI. CDR3 size: 15 residues. The ends were cut back, 5 bases at V and 4 bases at J, with 17 bases in the middle. The CDR3, as DNA: TGTGCCAGCTCAGAAAGACAGGCCCGGGTCTATGGCTACACCTTC. Its translation: CASSERQARVYGYTF.

The chain links TRBV18 to TRBJ2-3; D uncertain. The CDR3 is 14 residues long. The germline V gene encodes CDR1 KGHSH and CDR2 LQKENI. Trimming shortened V by 3 bases and J by 5 bases, and 12 bases separated the two germline ends. CDR3 residues: CASSPPAAKDTQYF. The CDR3 DNA is TGTGCCAGCTCACCTCCCGCCGCGAAAGATACGCAGTATTTT.

The chain couples TRBV10-1 to TRBJ2-7, with a weak D call TRBD1 (7 bases). The CDR3 length is 14 residues. V lost 6 bases to trimming and J lost 3 bases, with 15 bases between them. Germline V gene sequence: CDR1 WNHNN, CDR2 SYGVQD (reference sequence). CDR3 sequence (DNA): TGCGCCAGCAGCCGGGGGCAGGGGGTCTACGAGCAGTACGTC. Its protein product is CASSRGQGVYEQYV.

The J gene is TRBJ1-1, the V gene TRBV10-3; 9 bases match TRBD1. The V gene end was trimmed by 7 bases and the J gene end by 3 bases; junction bases not matched to a gene: 15. Germline CDR1 ENHRY, CDR2 SYGVKD. The CDR3 sequence is 17 residues long. CDR3 region: CAITPGQGSPADTEAFF. CDR3 bases: TGTGCCATCACCCCGGGACAGGGATCCCCCGCGGACACTGAAGCTTTCTTT.

The chain carries TRBV7-6 and TRBJ2-3, with 9 bases matching TRBD2. The V and J ends lost 0 bases and 6 bases, in that order; junction bases with no gene match: 10. The CDR3 covers 17 residues. CDR1 is SGHVS, CDR2 FNYEAQ, per germline. Here the CDR3 reads CASSLALVSGSLDTQYF. CDR3 coding DNA: TGTGCCAGCAGCTTAGCGCTTGTTAGCGGGAGTCTCGATACGCAGTATTTT.

The chain recombines TRBV7-2 with TRBJ2-3; 7 bases match TRBD1. CDR1 is SGHTA and CDR2 is FQGNSA in the germline V gene. CDR3 size: 16 residues. With V trimmed by 4 bases and J by 3 bases, 10 bases remained unmatched. CDR3 bases: TGTGCCAGCAGCTCCCTCCCGGCAGGGGGTACAGATACGCAGTATTTT. Its protein product is CASSSLPAGGTDTQYF.

This clone has a handful of counts. The same CDR3 is also encoded by other DNA sequences in this sample. The CDR3, as DNA: TGTGCCAGCAGCTTGGCGGGAACCGGGGAGCTGTTTTTT. Translation: CASSLAGTGELFF. The chain has TRBV5-4 and TRBJ2-2, with D perhaps TRBD2 (5 bases). Per germline, CDR1 SGHNT and CDR2 YYREEE (reference sequence). V lost 0 bases and J 5 bases, leaving 5 bases between the germline ends. The length of the CDR3 is 13 residues. Combining the CDR3 with reference TRBV5-4 and TRBJ2-2 gives the whole variable domain ETGVTQSPTHLIKTRGQQVTLRCSSQSGHNTVSWYQQALGQGPQFIFQYYREEENGRGNFPPRFSGLQFPNYSSELNVNALELDDSALYLCASSLAGTGELFFGEGSRLTVL.

Details on this clone: Other DNA sequences within the sample encode an identical CDR3. The rearrangement joins TRBV5-1 to TRBJ1-1; TRBD1 matches 8 bases. The junction had 3 bases not matched to a gene; V was cut back by 4 bases and J by 1 base. Germline CDR1 SGHRS, CDR2 YFSETQ. The CDR3 has 14 amino acids. The CDR3 is CASSPGTGNTEAFF. CDR3 DNA: TGCGCCAGCAGCCCGGGGACAGGGAACACTGAAGCTTTCTTT.

The chain employs TRBV18 and TRBJ1-5, with D possibly being TRBD1 (6 bases). The CDR3 totals 14 residues. Looked up from germline, CDR1 is KGHSH and CDR2 is LQKENI. Trimming left V 3 bases short and J 7 bases short, with 13 bases between. The CDR3 nucleotides read TGTGCCAGCTCACCCCTGGACAGTAACCAGCCCCAGCATTTT. It specifies CASSPLDSNQPQHF.

This clone was observed a handful of times. The chain has TRBV19 and TRBJ1-5; 7 bases agree with TRBD1. Looked up from germline, CDR1 is LNHDA and CDR2 is SQIVND (reference sequence). This CDR3 has 15 amino acids. Unmatched junction bases numbered 6, after V lost 4 bases and J lost 3 bases. The CDR3 protein is CASSRGQASNQPQHF. The CDR3 DNA sequence: TGTGCCAGTAGTAGAGGACAGGCTTCCAATCAGCCCCAGCATTTT.

This chain links TRBV2 with TRBJ2-5; TRBD2 matches 10 bases. CDR1 and CDR2 from the germline V gene are SNHLY and FYNNEI. V trimming: 5 bases; J trimming: 5 bases; junction bases outside the gene matches: 14. CDR3 length: 17 residues. The CDR3 nucleotides are TGTGCCAGCAGTCCCCCTAGATCTAGCGGGAGAGACGAGACCCAGTACTTC. Protein: CASSPPRSSGRDETQYF.

This chain connects TRBV5-4 to TRBJ1-1; D remains ambiguous. Germline assignment: CDR1 SGHNT and CDR2 YYREEE (reference sequence). Trimming pared 4 bases from V and 3 bases from J, leaving 16 bases between. The CDR3 runs to 15 residues. CDR3 amino acids: CASSPGGLSYTEAFF. CDR3 DNA sequence: TGTGCCAGCAGCCCGGGAGGGCTGAGTTACACTGAAGCTTTCTTT.

The chain couples TRBV6-5 to TRBJ1-5; D gene ambiguous. Trimming removed 6 bases from V and 1 base from J, with 13 bases in between. Germline V CDR1 and CDR2: MNHEY, SVGAGI. This CDR3 is 15 amino acids long. The CDR3 sequence: CASRPKRVSNQPQHF. The CDR3 DNA reads as TGTGCCAGCAGACCTAAGAGGGTAAGCAATCAGCCCCAGCATTTT.

This sequence joins TRBV14 and TRBJ2-1, with D perhaps TRBD2 (5 bases). Trimming left V 2 bases short and J 11 bases short, with 13 bases between. The CDR3 spans 13 residues. From germline, CDR1 is SGHDN and CDR2 FVKESK. The chain's CDR3 is CASSQSRAGQQFF. The CDR3 nucleotides read TGTGCCAGCAGCCAATCTCGGGCGGGCCAGCAGTTCTTC.

The chain joins TRBV15 to TRBJ2-5, with D possibly matching TRBD1 (5 bases). V shed 2 bases and J shed 2 bases, with 9 bases lying between them. The germline gives CDR1 LNHNV, CDR2 YYDKDF (reference sequence). The CDR3 has 14 residues. The chain's CDR3 is CATSRQGEQETQYF. The CDR3 DNA follows: TGTGCCACCAGCAGACAGGGTGAGCAAGAGACCCAGTACTTC.

The V and J genes are TRBV7-9 and TRBJ2-7; TRBD2 is a possible D gene (5 bases). This CDR3 has 12 residues. The germline gives CDR1 SEHNR, CDR2 FQNEAQ (reference sequence). Trimming took 0 bases from V and 10 from J, leaving 10 bases between them. CDR3 bases: TGTGCCAGCAGCTTAGCGGGAGAGACACAGTACTTC. It translates to CASSLAGETQYF.

This clone was observed a single time. The chain joins TRBV9 to TRBJ1-2; 11 bases line up with TRBD1. Germline trimming cut 4 bases from V and 8 bases from J; bases unmatched to any gene: 7. Germline CDR1 reads SGDLS; CDR2 reads YYNGEE. This CDR3 region has 14 residues. DNA for the CDR3: TGTGCCAGCAGCCTGGGACAGGGGGATGCCGGCTACACCTTC. Residues: CASSLGQGDAGYTF. Full variable domain (rest looked up from reference TRBV9 and TRBJ1-2): DSGVTQTPKHLITATGQRVTLRCSPRSGDLSVYWYQQSLDQGLQFLIQYYNGEERAKGNILERFSAQQFPDLHSELNLSSLELGDSALYFCASSLGQGDAGYTFGSGTRLTVV.

The gene calls are TRBV27 and TRBJ2-7, with D maybe TRBD1 (6 bases). V gave up 2 bases and J gave up 3 bases, with 14 bases separating them. Germline V gives CDR1 MNHEY, CDR2 SMNVEV (reference sequence). This CDR3 comprises 15 residues. In DNA, the CDR3 is TGTGCCAGCAGTTTAAAGGGGGATCGAGACTACGAGCAGTACGTC. Translated, it gives CASSLKGDRDYEQYV.

This clone was seen more than once but under ten times. The chain is built from TRBV6-1 and TRBJ2-7; TRBD1 agrees at 7 bases. The CDR3 is 11 amino acids. Trimming removed 2 bases from V and 11 bases from J; junction bases left unmatched: 3. Per germline, CDR1 MNHNS and CDR2 SASEGT. The CDR3 DNA is TGTGCCAGCAGTGAAAGAGGGACAGAGTACGTC. It is translated as CASSERGTEYV.

Written as DNA, the CDR3 is TGTGCCAGCAGTGAAGCCCCGCGGGGGGGATTCCAAGAGACCCAGTACTTC. Encoded protein: CASSEAPRGGFQETQYF. V usage is TRBV6-1 and J usage is TRBJ2-5; 9 positions agree with TRBD2. The J segment lost 1 base and the V segment lost 0 bases, leaving 6 bases of the junction unmatched. This CDR3 has 17 amino acids. CDR1 is MNHNS and CDR2 is SASEGT in the germline V gene.

The rearrangement uses TRBV13 and TRBJ2-1; the match to TRBD2 covers 9 bases. The CDR3 covers 15 residues. J was trimmed by 2 bases and V by 6 bases; bases with no gene match: 5. Germline values: CDR1 PRHDT, CDR2 FYEKMQ (reference sequence). The DNA of the CDR3 is TGTGCCAGCAGACGCGGACTAGCGACCTACAATGAGCAGTTCTTC. This encodes CASRRGLATYNEQFF.

This rearrangement joins TRBV5-4 to TRBJ2-1; D unresolved. V was shortened by 2 bases and J by 8 bases, with 11 bases between the two germline ends. CDR3 length equals 13 residues. Germline V gene data show CDR1 as SGHNT and CDR2 as YYREEE (reference sequence). CDR3 residues: CASSFWARDEQFF. The CDR3 region has the DNA TGTGCCAGCAGCTTTTGGGCCCGAGATGAGCAGTTCTTC.

J is TRBJ1-4 and V is TRBV6-6; 7 bases line up with TRBD1. V shed 5 bases, J shed 5 bases, and the junction held 2 bases outside the gene matches. CDR3 length: 13 amino acids. Germline loops: CDR1 MNHNY, CDR2 SVGAGI (reference sequence). The CDR3 loop is CASSKTGNEKLFF. In DNA, the CDR3 is TGTGCCAGCAGTAAGACAGGGAATGAAAAACTGTTTTTT.

This chain joins TRBV19 and TRBJ2-1; weak D call: TRBD2 (7 bases). V was trimmed by 7 bases and J by 3 bases, leaving 31 bases between them. Per the germline V gene, CDR1 is LNHDA and CDR2 is SQIVND (reference sequence). The CDR3 is made up of 20 amino acids. CDR3 nucleotide sequence: TGTGCCAGTAATCCGCTTGGGGCGGGAGAGGGGGGTTCCTACTACAATGAGCAGTTCTTC. Protein product: CASNPLGAGEGGSYYNEQFF.

On this clone: This sample includes further DNA sequences coding for the same CDR3. J is TRBJ1-6 and V is TRBV4-1, with 9 bases identical to TRBD1. With V trimmed by 3 bases and J by 10 bases, 10 bases remained unmatched. CDR1 and CDR2 from the germline V gene are MGHRA and YSYEKL. CDR3 length: 16 amino acids. The CDR3 bases are TGCGCCAGCAGCCAGGGACAGGGTTACGGTGCCTCACCCCTCCACTTT. Translating it yields CASSQGQGYGASPLHF.

V is TRBV7-6 and J is TRBJ2-1; 9 bases match TRBD1. J was trimmed by 12 bases and V by 1 base; bases with no gene match: 13. The CDR3 is 16 amino acids. Germline V gene sequence: CDR1 SGHVS, CDR2 FNYEAQ. As DNA, the CDR3 is TGTGCCAGCAGCTTAGACCGGGGACAGGGTTTCATCGGGCAGTTCTTC. As protein: CASSLDRGQGFIGQFF.

The CDR3 loop is CATSSQLGTQYF. In nucleotides, the CDR3 is TGTGCCACCAGCAGTCAACTCGGTACGCAGTATTTT. V is TRBV15 and J is TRBJ2-3; D is unresolved. This CDR3 is built from 12 residues. The germline CDR1 and CDR2 sequences are LNHNV and YYDKDF (reference sequence). V dropped 3 bases and J dropped 8 bases, with 9 bases sitting between them.

This rearrangement joins TRBV28 to TRBJ1-5; 8 bases match TRBD1. Germline loops: CDR1 MDHEN, CDR2 SYDVKM. After removal of 1 base from V and 6 bases from J, the junction contained 8 bases not matched to a gene. This CDR3 comprises 16 residues. This CDR3 reads CASSLYSGQGSQPQHF. As DNA, the CDR3 is TGTGCCAGCAGTTTATACTCCGGACAGGGCAGTCAGCCCCAGCATTTT.

The V gene is TRBV2, the J gene TRBJ2-7; 7 bases are a match to TRBD2. Germline CDR1 SNHLY, CDR2 FYNNEI. CDR3 length: 14 residues. With 6 bases clipped from V and 4 bases from J, the junction kept 9 bases outside the gene matches. CDR3: CASRPIGTMYEQYV. The CDR3 DNA reads TGTGCCAGCAGGCCGATCGGGACTATGTACGAGCAGTACGTC.

This chain joins TRBV28 and TRBJ1-2; maybe TRBD1 (6 bases). Looked up from germline, CDR1 is MDHEN and CDR2 is SYDVKM. CDR3 length: 16 amino acids. V dropped 4 bases and J dropped 6 bases, with 21 bases sitting between them. The CDR3 bases are TGTGCCAGCAGTTACGACGAAGAGGACAGACTAAATGGCTACACCTTC. This gives the protein CASSYDEEDRLNGYTF.